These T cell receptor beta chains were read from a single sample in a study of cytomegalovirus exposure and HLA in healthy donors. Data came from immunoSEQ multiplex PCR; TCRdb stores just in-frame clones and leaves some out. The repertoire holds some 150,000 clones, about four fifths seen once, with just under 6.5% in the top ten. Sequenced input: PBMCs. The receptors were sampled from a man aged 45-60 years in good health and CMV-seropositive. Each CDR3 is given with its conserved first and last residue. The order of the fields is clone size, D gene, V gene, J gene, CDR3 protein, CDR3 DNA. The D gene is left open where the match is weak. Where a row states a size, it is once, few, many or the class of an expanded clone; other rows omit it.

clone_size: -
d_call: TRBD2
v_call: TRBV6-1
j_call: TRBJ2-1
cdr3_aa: CASSALGVAGGRSYNEQFF
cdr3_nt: TGTGCCAGCAGTGCCCTCGGGGTAGCGGGAGGCCGCTCCTACAATGAGCAGTTCTTC

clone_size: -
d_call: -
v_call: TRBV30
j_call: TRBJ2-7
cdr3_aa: CAWSVSYEQYF
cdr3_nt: TGTGCCTGGAGTGTTTCGTACGAGCAGTACTTC

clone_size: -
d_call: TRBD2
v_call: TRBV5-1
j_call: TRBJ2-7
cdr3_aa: CASSSPGLGSYEQYF
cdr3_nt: TGCGCCAGCAGCTCGCCGGGACTAGGCTCCTACGAGCAGTACTTC

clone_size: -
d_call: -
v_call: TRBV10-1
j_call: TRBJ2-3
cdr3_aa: CASSEGASLGDTQYF
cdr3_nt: TGCGCCAGCAGTGAGGGGGCGTCGTTGGGGGATACGCAGTATTTT

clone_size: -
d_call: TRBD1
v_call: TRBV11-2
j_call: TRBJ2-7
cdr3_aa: CASSSVYRGSYEQYF
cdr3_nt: TGTGCCAGCAGCTCAGTATACAGGGGTTCCTACGAGCAGTACTTC

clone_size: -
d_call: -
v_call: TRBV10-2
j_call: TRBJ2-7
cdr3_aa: CASKSAGSSYEQYF
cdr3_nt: TGCGCCAGCAAGTCGGCGGGGAGCTCCTACGAGCAGTACTTC

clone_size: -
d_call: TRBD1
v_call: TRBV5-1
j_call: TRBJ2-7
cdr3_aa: CASSSGQRTYEQYF
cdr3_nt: TGCGCCAGCAGCTCGGGACAGAGAACCTACGAGCAGTACTTC

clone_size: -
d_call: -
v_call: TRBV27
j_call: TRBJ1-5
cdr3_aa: CASSFDGGRGQPQHF
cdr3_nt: TGTGCCAGCAGTTTTGACGGGGGGCGCGGTCAGCCCCAGCATTTT

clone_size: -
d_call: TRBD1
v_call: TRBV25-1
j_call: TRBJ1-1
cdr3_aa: CAVVSRGREAFF
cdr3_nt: TGTGCCGTAGTCTCCAGGGGGCGTGAAGCTTTCTTT

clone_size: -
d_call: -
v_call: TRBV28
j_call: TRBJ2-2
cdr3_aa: CASTGQPNTGELFF
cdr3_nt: TGTGCCAGCACGGGACAACCGAACACCGGGGAGCTGTTTTTT

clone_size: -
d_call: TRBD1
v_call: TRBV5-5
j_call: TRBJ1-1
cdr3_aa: CASSLPNRGLNTEAFF
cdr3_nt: TGTGCCAGCAGCCTCCCGAACAGGGGGCTGAACACTGAAGCTTTCTTT

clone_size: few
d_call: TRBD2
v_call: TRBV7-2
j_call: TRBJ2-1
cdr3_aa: CASSLLAVYNEQFF
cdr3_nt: TGTGCCAGCAGCTTACTAGCGGTCTACAATGAGCAGTTCTTC

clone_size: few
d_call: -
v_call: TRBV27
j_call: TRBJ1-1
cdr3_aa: CASSFGGRTEAFF
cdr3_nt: TGTGCCAGCAGTTTTGGGGGGAGGACTGAAGCTTTCTTT

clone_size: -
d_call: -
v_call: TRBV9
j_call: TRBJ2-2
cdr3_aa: CASSLGDSAGELFF
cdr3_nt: TGTGCCAGCAGCCTCGGGGATTCGGCCGGGGAGCTGTTTTTT